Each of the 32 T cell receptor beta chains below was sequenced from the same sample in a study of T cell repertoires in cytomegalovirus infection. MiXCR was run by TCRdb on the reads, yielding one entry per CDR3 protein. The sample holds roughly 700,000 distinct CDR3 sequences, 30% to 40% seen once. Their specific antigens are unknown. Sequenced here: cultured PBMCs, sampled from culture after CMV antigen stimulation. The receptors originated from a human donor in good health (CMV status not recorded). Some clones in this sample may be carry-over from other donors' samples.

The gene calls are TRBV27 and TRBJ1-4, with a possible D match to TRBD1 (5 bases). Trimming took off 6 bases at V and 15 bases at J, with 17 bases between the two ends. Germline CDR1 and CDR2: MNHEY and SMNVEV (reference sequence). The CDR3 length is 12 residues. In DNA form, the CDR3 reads TGTGCCAGCAGCCGTGGGGTGGGGCCAATGTTTTTT. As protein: CASSRGVGPMFF.

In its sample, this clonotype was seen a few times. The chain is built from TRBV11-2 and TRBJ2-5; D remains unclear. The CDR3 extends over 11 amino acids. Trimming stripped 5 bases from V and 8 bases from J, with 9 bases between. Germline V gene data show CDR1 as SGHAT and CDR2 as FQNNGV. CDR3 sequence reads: CASSEGPTQYF. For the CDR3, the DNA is TGTGCCAGCAGCGAAGGGCCTACCCAGTACTTC.

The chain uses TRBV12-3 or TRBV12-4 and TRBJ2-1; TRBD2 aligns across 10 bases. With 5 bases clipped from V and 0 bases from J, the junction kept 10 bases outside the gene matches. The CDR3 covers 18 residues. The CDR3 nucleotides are TGTGCCAGCAGTGACGGACTAGCGGATTTTAGCTCCTACAATGAGCAGTTCTTC. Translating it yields CASSDGLADFSSYNEQFF.

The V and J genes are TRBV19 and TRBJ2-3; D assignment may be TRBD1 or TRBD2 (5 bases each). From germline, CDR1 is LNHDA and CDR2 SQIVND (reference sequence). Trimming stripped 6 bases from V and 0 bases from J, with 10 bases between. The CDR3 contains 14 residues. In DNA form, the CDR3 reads TGTGCCAGTAGGGGGGTTAGCAGCACAGATACGCAGTATTTT. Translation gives CASRGVSSTDTQYF.

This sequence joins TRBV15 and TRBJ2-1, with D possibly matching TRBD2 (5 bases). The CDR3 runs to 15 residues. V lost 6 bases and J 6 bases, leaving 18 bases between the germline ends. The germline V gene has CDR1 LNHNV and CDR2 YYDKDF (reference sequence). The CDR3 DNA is TGTGCCACCAGGGCCCCATTAAGGACTCGCAATGAGCAGTTCTTC. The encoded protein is CATRAPLRTRNEQFF.

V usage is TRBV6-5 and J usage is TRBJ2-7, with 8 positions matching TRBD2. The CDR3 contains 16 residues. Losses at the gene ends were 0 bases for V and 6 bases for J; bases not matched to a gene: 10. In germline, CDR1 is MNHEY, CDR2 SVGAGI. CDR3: CASSYSTGGPPGEQYF. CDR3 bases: TGTGCCAGCAGTTACTCGACGGGAGGGCCGCCCGGCGAGCAGTACTTC.

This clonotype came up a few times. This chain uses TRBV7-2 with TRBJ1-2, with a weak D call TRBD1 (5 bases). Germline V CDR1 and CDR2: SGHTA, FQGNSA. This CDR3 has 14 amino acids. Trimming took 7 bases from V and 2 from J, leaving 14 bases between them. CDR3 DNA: TGTGCCAGCACCCTAAAGACAGAGAACTATGGCTACACCTTC. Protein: CASTLKTENYGYTF.

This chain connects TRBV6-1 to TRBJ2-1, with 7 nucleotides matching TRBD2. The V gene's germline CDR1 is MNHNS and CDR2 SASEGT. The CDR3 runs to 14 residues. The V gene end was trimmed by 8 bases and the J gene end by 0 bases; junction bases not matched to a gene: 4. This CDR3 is CASGGGSSYNEQFF. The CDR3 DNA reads TGTGCCAGCGGCGGCGGGAGCTCCTACAATGAGCAGTTCTTC.

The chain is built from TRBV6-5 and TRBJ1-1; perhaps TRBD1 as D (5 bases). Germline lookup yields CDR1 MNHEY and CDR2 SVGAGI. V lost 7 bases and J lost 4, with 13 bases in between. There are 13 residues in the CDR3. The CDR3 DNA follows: TGTGCCAGCACAAGACCCGACAGCACTGAAGCTTTCTTT. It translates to CASTRPDSTEAFF.

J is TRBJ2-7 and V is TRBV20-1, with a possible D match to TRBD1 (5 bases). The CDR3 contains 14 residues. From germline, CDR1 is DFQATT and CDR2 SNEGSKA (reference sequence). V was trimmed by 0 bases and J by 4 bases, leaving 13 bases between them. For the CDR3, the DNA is TGCAGTGCTAGAGATGTAGGGGAACTATACGAGCAGTACTTC. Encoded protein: CSARDVGELYEQYF.

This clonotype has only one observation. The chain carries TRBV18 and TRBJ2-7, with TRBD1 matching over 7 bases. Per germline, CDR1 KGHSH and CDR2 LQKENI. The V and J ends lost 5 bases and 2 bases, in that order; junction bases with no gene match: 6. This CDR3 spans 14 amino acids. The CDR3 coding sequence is TGTGCCAGCTCAGCCCGGGACAGCCCCTACGAGCAGTACTTC. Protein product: CASSARDSPYEQYF.

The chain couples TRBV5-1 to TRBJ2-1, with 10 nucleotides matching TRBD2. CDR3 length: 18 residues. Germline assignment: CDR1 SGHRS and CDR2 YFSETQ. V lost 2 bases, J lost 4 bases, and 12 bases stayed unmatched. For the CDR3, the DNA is TGCGCCAGCAGCTTCGGAGCGGGAGGGCCCTATGCATACAATGAGCAGTTCTTC. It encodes CASSFGAGGPYAYNEQFF.

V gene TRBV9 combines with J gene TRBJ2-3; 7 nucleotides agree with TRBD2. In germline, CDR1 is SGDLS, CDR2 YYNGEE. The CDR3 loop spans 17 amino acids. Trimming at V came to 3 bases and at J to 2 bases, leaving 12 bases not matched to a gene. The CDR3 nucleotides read TGTGCCAGCAGCGGTAGCCCCGCGGGAGACCCCACAGATACGCAGTATTTT. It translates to CASSGSPAGDPTDTQYF.

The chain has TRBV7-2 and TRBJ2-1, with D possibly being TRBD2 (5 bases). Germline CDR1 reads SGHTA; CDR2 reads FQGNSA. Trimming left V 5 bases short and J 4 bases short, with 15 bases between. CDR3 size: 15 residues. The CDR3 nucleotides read TGTGCCAGCAGCCTACCTGCGGGCCCATACAATGAGCAGTTCTTC. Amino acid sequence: CASSLPAGPYNEQFF.

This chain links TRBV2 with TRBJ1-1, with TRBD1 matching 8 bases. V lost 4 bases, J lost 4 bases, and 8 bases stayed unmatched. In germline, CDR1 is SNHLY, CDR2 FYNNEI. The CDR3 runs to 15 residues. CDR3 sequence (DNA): TGTGCCAGCAGTGTGTACCAGGGGGCCGGCACTGAAGCTTTCTTT. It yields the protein CASSVYQGAGTEAFF.

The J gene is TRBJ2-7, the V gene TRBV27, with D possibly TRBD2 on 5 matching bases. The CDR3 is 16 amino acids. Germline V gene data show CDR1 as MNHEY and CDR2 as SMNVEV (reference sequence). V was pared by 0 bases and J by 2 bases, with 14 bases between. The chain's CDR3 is CASSLSQTTPTYEQYF. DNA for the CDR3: TGTGCCAGCAGTTTATCTCAGACTACCCCTACCTACGAGCAGTACTTC.

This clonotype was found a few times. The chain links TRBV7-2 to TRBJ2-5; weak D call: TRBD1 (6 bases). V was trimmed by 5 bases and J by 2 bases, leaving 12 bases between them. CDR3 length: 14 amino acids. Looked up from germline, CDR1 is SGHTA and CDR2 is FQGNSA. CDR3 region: CASSKGGEQETQYF. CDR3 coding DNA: TGTGCCAGCAGCAAAGGGGGTGAACAAGAGACCCAGTACTTC.

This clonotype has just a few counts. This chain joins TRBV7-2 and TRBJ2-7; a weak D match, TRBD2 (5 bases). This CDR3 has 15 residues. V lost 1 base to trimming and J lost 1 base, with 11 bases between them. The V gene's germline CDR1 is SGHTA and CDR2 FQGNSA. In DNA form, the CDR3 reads TGTGCCAGCAGCTTAGATGCGGGCGGGTCCTACGAGCAGTACTTC. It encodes CASSLDAGGSYEQYF.

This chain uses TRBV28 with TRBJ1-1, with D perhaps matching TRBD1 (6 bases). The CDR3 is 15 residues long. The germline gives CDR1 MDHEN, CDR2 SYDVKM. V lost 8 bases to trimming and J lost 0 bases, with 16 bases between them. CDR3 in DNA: TGTGCCAGCTTCCCGTCAGGGGCGATGAACACTGAAGCTTTCTTT. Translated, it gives CASFPSGAMNTEAFF.

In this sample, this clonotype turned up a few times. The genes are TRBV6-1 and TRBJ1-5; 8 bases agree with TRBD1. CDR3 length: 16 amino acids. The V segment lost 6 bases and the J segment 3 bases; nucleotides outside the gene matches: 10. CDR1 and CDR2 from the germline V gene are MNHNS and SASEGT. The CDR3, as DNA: TGTGCCAGCAGGAATTCCGGGACAGGCCTCAATCAGCCCCAGCATTTT. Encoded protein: CASRNSGTGLNQPQHF.

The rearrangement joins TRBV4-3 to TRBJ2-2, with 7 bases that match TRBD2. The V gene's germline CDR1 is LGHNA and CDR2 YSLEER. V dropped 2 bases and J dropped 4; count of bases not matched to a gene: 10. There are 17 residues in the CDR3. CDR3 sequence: CASSQSGSGKGTGELFF. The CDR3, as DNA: TGCGCCAGCAGCCAATCCGGAAGCGGGAAAGGCACCGGGGAGCTGTTTTTT.

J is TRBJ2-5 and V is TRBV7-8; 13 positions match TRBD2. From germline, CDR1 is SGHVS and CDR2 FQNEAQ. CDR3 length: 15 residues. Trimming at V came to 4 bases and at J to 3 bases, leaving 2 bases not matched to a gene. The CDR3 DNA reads TGTGCCAGCAGCTCCGGACTAGCGGGAGAAGAGACCCAGTACTTC. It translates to CASSSGLAGEETQYF.

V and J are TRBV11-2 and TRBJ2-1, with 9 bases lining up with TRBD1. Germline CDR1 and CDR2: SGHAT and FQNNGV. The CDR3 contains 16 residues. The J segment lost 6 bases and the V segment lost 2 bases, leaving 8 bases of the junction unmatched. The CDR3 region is CASSLWGTGTFNEQFF. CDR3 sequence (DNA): TGTGCCAGCAGCTTATGGGGGACAGGGACCTTCAATGAGCAGTTCTTC.

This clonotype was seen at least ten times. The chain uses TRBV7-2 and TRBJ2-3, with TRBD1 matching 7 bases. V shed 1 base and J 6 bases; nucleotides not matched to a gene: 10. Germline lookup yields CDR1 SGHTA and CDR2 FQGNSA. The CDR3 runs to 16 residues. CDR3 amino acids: CASSLEGAYSGDTQYF. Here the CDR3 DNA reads TGTGCCAGCAGCTTAGAGGGGGCCTACTCAGGTGATACGCAGTATTTT.

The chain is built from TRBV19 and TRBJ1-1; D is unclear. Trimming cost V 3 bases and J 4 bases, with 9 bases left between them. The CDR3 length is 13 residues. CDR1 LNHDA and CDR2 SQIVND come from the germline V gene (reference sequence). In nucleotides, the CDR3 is TGTGCCAGTAGTATGTGGGGTGGCACTGAAGCTTTCTTT. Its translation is CASSMWGGTEAFF.

In nucleotides, the CDR3 is TGTGCCAGCAGCCTAGCGGGAGTTAGGTACAATGAGCAGTTCTTC. This sequence encodes CASSLAGVRYNEQFF. The chain combines TRBV11-2 with TRBJ2-1; 10 bases are a match to TRBD2. This CDR3 has 15 amino acids. The germline CDR1 and CDR2 sequences are SGHAT and FQNNGV. V was clipped by 5 bases and J by 4 bases; unmatched bases: 5.

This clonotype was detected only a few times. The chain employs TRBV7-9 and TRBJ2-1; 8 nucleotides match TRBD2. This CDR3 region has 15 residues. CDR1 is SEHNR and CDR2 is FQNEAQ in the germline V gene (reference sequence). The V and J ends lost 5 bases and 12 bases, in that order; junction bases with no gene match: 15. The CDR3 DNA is TGTGCCAGCAGCACCGTGGCGGGAGGCCTGGGGGGGCAGTTCTTC. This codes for CASSTVAGGLGGQFF.

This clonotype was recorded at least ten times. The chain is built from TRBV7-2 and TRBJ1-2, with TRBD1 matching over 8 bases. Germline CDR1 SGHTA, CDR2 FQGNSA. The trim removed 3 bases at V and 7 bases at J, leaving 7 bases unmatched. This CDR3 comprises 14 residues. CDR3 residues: CASSFWTGSGGYTF. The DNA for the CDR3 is TGTGCCAGCAGCTTTTGGACAGGGTCAGGTGGCTACACCTTC.

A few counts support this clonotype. CDR3 nucleotide sequence: TGTGCCAGCAGCCCAGGTGCAGCCTCCACAGATACGCAGTATTTT. Its translation is CASSPGAASTDTQYF. The V gene is TRBV18, the J gene TRBJ2-3, with D unresolved. V shed 8 bases and J shed 2 bases, with 17 bases lying between them. Germline-derived CDR1 and CDR2 are KGHSH and LQKENI. The CDR3 sequence is 15 residues long. Together with reference TRBV18 and TRBJ2-3, the CDR3 gives the full variable domain: NAGVMQNPRHLVRRRGQEARLRCSPMKGHSHVYWYRQLPEEGLKFMVYLQKENIIDESGMPKERFSAEFPKEGPSILRIQQVVRGDSAAYFCASSPGAASTDTQYFGPGTRLTVL.

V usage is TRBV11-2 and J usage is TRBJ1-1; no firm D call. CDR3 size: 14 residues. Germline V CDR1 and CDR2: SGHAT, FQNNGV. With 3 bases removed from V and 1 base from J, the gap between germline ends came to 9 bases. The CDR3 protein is CASSFPQRNTEAFF. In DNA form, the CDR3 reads TGTGCCAGCAGCTTCCCACAGCGGAACACTGAAGCTTTCTTT.

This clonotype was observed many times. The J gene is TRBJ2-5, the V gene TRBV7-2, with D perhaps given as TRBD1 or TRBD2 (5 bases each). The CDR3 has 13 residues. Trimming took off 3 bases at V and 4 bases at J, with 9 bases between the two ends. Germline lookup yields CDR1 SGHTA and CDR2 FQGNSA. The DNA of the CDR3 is TGTGCCAGCAGCTTCGACGGGACAGAGACCCAGTACTTC. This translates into CASSFDGTETQYF.

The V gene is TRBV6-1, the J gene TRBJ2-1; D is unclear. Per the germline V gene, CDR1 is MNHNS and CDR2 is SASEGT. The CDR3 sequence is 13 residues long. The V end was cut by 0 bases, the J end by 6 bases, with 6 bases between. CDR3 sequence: CASSEARLNEQFF. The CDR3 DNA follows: TGTGCCAGCAGTGAAGCAAGGCTCAATGAGCAGTTCTTC.